This TCR beta chain was sequenced for a study of TIL therapy for anti-PD-1-resistant metastatic lung cancer. Study overall: Tumors had a median PD-L1 proportion score of approximately 6%. Several tumors were EGFR-mutant and two were ALK-rearranged.

This clone has more than one count but fewer than ten. The libraries were made with immunoSEQ v3. Sequencing depth was around 2.2 million read pairs for survey level, roughly 4.5-6.5 million for deep. Generated by immunoSEQ multiplex PCR, the TCRdb table keeps only in-frame clones and is missing some. The top ten hold 4.5% to 5.5% of the sample, which has about 52,000 clones, roughly 85% seen once. Time point specified: pre-treatment sample, taken before nivolumab and TIL therapy. Enrollment ran from October 2017 to January 2020. Germline V lookup: CDR1 MNHNS, CDR2 SASEGT. The CDR3 consists of 15 residues. Unmatched junction bases numbered 6, after V lost 0 bases and J lost 8 bases.

The chain carries TRBV6-1 and TRBJ1-2; TRBD1 matches 10 bases. The sequence was collected from a woman aged 30 to 85 with non-small cell lung cancer. Sequenced here: blood, sampled at baseline. The CDR3 reads CASSEAWTGGGGYTF. Here the CDR3 DNA reads TGTGCCAGCAGTGAAGCGTGGACAGGGGGAGGAGGCTACACCTTC.